This section outlines one T cell receptor beta chain sequence together with its context. This sample stems from a study of T cells after yellow fever vaccination. Trimming cost V 0 bases and J 2 bases, with 11 bases left between them. The CDR3 runs 15 residues. Germline V gene lookup returns CDR1 SGHRS and CDR2 YFSETQ. Using its own MiXCR run on the 5' RACE reads, TCRdb lists one record per CDR3 protein. This sample has about 300,000 distinct CDR3 sequences, with approximately 8% found just once. The chain links TRBV5-1 to TRBJ1-2; D perhaps matches TRBD1 (6 bases). The TCR was taken from a man aged 18 to 35 who received the YFV17D yellow fever vaccine. The sequences come from CD4+ T cells sorted from PBMCs, collected 5 days after the yellow fever booster vaccination. The chain's CDR3 is CASSLDRAANYGYTF. The CDR3 DNA is TGCGCCAGCAGCTTGGACAGGGCGGCGAACTATGGCTACACCTTC. Variable domain in full (rest from reference TRBV5-1 and TRBJ1-2): KAGVTQTPRYLIKTRGQQVTLSCSPISGHRSVSWYQQTPGQGLQFLFEYFSETQRNKGNFPGRFSGRQFSNSRSEMNVSTLELGDSALYLCASSLDRAANYGYTFGSGTRLTVV.